Here is one TCR beta chain with its context. Antigen specificity is unknown. Other DNA sequences of this sample code for an identical CDR3. The repertoire was sequenced with immunoSEQ multiplex PCR; TCRdb's copy has only in-frame clones and lacks some. Of millions of clones listed, approximately 95% are singletons. This sample was included in a study of shared clonotypes between healthy human individuals. Study overall: Researchers drew samples from two women and a few men aged 18 to 49. Three CD4 naive, three CD4 memory, two CD8 naive and one CD8 memory plate were used per donor. Study-level results: How much donors shared clonotypes was expected to be affected by sequencing depth. Donor scarcity curtailed the genetic and exposure-history diversity represented herein.

The CDR3 totals 12 residues. The germline V gene encodes CDR1 SGHDN and CDR2 FVKESK. The ends were cut back, 4 bases at V and 3 bases at J, with 3 bases in the middle. Terminally differentiated effector memory CD45RA+ cells were excluded from the naive CD8 cells, which were CD45RO-negative and positively selected for CCR7. The chain couples TRBV14 to TRBJ2-2; D not resolved. The sequenced sample consisted of naive CD8+ T cells sorted from blood. This receptor was identified in a man younger than 30 in good health. The CDR3 DNA reads TGTGCCAGCAGCCCCTACACCGGGGAGCTGTTTTTT. Translated, it gives CASSPYTGELFF.